The source of this T cell receptor beta chain is a study of blood T cell repertoires in COVID-19. For the study at large: Collection of acute and convalescent COVID-19 samples took place in the United States, Italy and Spain. PBMCs, B-cell-depleted T cells, or T cells provided the cDNA or gDNA that made up the material.

In regard to this clone: One junction end does not reproduce the germline sequence, and a read error may be involved.

Only in-frame clones appear in the TCRdb table, and some are missing; sequencing was by immunoSEQ multiplex PCR. The sample carries about 410,000 clones, 86% recorded once. This receptor was identified in a woman aged 30 to 39 with active or convalescent COVID-19. The specimen sequenced was peripheral blood.

The CDR3 nucleotides read TGTGCCAGCAGCCAAGTAACAACTAGCAAAGATACGCAGTATTTT. This encodes CASSQVTTSKDTQYF. The chain employs TRBV4-2 and TRBJ2-3; D may be TRBD2 (6 bases). The CDR3 is 15 residues long. CDR1 is LGHNA, CDR2 YNFKEQ, per germline.